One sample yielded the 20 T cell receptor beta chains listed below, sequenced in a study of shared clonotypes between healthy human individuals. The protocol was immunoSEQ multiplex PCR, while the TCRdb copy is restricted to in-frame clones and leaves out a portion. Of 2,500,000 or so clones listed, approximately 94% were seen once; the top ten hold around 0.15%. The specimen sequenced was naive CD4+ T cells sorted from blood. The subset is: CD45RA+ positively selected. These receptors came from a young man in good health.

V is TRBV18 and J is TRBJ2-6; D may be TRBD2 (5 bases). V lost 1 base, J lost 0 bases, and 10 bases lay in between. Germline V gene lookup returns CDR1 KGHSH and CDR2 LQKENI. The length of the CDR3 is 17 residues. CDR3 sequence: CASSPQAASSGANVLTF. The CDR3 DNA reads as TGTGCCAGCTCACCACAAGCGGCTTCCTCTGGGGCCAACGTCCTGACTTTC.

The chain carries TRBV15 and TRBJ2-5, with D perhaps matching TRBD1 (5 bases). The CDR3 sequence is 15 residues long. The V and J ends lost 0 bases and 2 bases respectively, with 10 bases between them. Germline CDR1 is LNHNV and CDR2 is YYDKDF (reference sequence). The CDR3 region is CATSRDVTAQETQYF. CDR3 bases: TGTGCCACCAGCAGAGATGTGACAGCACAAGAGACCCAGTACTTC.

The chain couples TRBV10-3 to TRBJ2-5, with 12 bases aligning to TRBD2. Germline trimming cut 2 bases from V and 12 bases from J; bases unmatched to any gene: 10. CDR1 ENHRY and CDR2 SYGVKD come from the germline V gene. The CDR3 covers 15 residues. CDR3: CAISEQTSGGGMKYF. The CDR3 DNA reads TGTGCCATCAGTGAGCAGACTAGCGGGGGCGGAATGAAGTACTTC.

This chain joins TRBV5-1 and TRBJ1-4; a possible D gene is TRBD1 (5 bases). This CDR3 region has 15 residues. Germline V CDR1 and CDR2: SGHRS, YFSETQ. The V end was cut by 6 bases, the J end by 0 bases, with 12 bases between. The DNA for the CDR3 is TGCGCCAGCACCCGAGGGACGGCAACTAATGAAAAACTGTTTTTT. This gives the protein CASTRGTATNEKLFF.

The CDR3 protein is CASRGAELQYEQFF. For the CDR3, the DNA is TGTGCCAGCAGGGGGGCAGAGCTACAATATGAGCAGTTCTTC. The gene calls are TRBV25-1 and TRBJ2-1; perhaps TRBD1 as D (6 bases). This CDR3 region has 14 residues. Germline lookup yields CDR1 MGHDK and CDR2 SYGVNS. Trimming left V 6 bases short and J 8 bases short, with 17 bases between. The variable domain in full, completed from reference TRBV25-1 and TRBJ2-1, reads EADIYQTPRYLVIGTGKKITLECSQTMGHDKMYWYQQDPGMELHLIHYSYGVNSTEKGDLSSESTVSRIRTEHFPLTLESARPSHTSQYLCASRGAELQYEQFFGPGTRLTVL.

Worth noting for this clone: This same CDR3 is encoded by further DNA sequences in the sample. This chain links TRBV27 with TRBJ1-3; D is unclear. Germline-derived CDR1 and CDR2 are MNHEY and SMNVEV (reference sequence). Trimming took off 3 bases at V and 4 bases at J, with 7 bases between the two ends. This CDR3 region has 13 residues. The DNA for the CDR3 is TGTGCCAGCAGTTTTTCAGGAGGAAACACCATATATTTT. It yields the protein CASSFSGGNTIYF.

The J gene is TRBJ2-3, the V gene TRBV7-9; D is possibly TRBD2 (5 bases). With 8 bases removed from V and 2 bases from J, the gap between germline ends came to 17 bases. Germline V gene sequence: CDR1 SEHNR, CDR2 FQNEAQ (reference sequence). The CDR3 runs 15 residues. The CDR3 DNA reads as TGTGCCAGCGGAGCGGTCAGTGGATCCACAGATACGCAGTATTTT. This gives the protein CASGAVSGSTDTQYF.

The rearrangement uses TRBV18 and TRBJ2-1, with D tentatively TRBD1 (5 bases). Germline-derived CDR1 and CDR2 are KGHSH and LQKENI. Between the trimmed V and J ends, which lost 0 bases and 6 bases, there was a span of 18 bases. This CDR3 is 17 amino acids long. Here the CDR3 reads CASSPPIQGGISNEQFF. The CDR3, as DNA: TGTGCCAGCTCACCACCGATCCAGGGCGGAATATCCAATGAGCAGTTCTTC.

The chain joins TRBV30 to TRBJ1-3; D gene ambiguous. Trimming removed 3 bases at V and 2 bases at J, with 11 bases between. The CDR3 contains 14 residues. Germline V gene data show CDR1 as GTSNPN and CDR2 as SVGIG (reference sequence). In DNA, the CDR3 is TGTGCCTGGAGCGATGGAAAGGCTGGAAACACCATATATTTT. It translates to CAWSDGKAGNTIYF.

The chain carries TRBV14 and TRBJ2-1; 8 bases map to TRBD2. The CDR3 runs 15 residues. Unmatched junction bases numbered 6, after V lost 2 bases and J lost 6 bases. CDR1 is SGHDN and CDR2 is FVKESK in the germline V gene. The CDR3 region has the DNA TGTGCCAGCAGCCAACAAGCGGGGGCCCTCAATGAGCAGTTCTTC. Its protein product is CASSQQAGALNEQFF.

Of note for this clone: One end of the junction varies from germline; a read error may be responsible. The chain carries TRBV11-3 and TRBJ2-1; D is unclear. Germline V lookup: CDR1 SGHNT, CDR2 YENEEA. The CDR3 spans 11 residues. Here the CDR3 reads CASSSHNEQFF. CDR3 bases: TGTGCCAGCAGCTCCCACAATGAGCAGTTCTTC.

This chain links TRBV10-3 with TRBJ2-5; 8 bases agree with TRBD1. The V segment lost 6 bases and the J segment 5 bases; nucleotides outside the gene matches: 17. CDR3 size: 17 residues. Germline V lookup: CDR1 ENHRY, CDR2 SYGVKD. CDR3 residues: CAISQPPDRDPGETQYF. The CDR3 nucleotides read TGTGCCATCAGCCAACCTCCGGACAGGGATCCCGGCGAGACCCAGTACTTC.

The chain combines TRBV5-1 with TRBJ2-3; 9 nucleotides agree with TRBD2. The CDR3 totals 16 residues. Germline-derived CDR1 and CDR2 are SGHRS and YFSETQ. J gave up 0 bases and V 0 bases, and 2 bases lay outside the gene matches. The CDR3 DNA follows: TGCGCCAGCAGCTTGGATAGCGGGAGTAGCACAGATACGCAGTATTTT. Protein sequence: CASSLDSGSSTDTQYF.

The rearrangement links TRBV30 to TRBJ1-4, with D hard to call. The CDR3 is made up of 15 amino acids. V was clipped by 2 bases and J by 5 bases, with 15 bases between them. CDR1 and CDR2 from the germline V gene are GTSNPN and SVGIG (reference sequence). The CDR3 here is CAWSRSRRENEKLFF. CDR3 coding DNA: TGTGCCTGGAGTCGGAGCCGAAGGGAAAATGAAAAACTGTTTTTT. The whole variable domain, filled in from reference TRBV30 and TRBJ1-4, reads SQTIHQWPATLVQPVGSPLSLECTVEGTSNPNLYWYRQAAGRGLQLLFYSVGIGQISSEVPQNLSASRPQDRQFILSSKKLLLSDSGFYLCAWSRSRRENEKLFFGSGTQLSVL.

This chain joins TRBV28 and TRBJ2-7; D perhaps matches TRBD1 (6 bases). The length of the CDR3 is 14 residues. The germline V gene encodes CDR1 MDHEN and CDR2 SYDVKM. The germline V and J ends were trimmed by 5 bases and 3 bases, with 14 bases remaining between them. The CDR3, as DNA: TGTGCCAGCAGTGTACCGGGACATGACTACGAGCAGTACTTC. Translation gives CASSVPGHDYEQYF.

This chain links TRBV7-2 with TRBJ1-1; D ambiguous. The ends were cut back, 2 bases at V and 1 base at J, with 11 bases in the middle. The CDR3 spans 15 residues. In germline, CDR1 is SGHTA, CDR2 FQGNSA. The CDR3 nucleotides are TGTGCCAGCAGCTTATTGGTAGCAGCGAACACTGAAGCTTTCTTT. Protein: CASSLLVAANTEAFF.

CDR3 nucleotide sequence: TGCGCCAGCAGCTCCAGGACTAGCGGGGGGGGACTCCAAGAGACCCAGTACTTC. Translation gives CASSSRTSGGGLQETQYF. The gene calls are TRBV5-1 and TRBJ2-5; 15 positions agree with TRBD2. Germline V CDR1 and CDR2: SGHRS, YFSETQ. V lost 3 bases to trimming and J lost 1 base; unmatched junction nucleotides: 7. There are 18 residues in the CDR3.

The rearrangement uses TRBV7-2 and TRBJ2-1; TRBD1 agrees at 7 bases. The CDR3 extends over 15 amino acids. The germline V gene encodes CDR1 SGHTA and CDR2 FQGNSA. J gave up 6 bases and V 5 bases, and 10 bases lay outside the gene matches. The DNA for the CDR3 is TGTGCCAGCAGCAAAGGGGGCTCCCCCTTCAATGAGCAGTTCTTC. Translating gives CASSKGGSPFNEQFF.

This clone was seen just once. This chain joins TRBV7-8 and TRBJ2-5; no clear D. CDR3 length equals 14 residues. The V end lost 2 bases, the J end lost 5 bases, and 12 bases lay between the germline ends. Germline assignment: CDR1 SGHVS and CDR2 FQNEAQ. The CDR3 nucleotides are TGTGCCAGCAGCTTATTATCAGGCCGGGAGACCCAGTACTTC. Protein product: CASSLLSGRETQYF.

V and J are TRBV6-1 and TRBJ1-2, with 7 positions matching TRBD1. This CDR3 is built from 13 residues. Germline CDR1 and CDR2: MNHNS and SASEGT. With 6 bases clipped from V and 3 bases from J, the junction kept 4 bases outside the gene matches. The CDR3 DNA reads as TGTGCCAGCAGCAAAGGACAGGACTATGGCTACACCTTC. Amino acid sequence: CASSKGQDYGYTF.